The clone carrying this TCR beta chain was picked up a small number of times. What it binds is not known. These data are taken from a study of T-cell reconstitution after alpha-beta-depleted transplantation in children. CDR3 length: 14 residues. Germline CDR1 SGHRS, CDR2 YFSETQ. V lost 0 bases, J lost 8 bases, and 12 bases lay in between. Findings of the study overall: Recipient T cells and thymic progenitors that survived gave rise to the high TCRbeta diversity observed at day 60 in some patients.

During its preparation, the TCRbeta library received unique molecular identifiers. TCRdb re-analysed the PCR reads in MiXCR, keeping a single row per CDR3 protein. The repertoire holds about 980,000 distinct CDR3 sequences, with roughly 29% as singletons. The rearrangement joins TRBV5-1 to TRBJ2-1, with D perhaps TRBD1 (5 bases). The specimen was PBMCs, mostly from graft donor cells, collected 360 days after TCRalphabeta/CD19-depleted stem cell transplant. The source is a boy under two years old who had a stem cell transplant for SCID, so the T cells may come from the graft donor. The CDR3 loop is CASSLAQVRDEQFF. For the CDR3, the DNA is TGCGCCAGCAGCTTGGCCCAAGTCAGGGATGAGCAGTTCTTC.